This TCR beta chain was recorded in a study of T-cell memory formation after mild COVID-19. Study-level background: TCR clustering was largely donor specific.

Constant-segment-primed 5'RACE gave TCR alpha and TCR beta cDNA libraries with sample barcodes and UMIs. Each CDR3 protein is one row after TCRdb ran MiXCR on the 5' RACE reads. Of roughly 250,000 distinct CDR3 sequences in the sample, over 15% were seen once. The germline gives CDR1 MNHNY, CDR2 SVGAGI (reference sequence). The CDR3 spans 14 residues. V lost 3 bases, J lost 6 bases, and 3 bases stayed unmatched. This clonotype came up a few times. The antigen is undetermined. Broader study findings: CD4+ clones that contracted lay mainly in CM and EM; CD8+ ones lay in EMRA.

Sequencing was performed on PBMCs or a T cell subset sorted from them (not recorded which). This receptor was obtained from a man aged 18-30 years who had mild COVID-19 (a few samples of this study predate the infection). Cell type and time point are not known. The V gene is TRBV6-6, the J gene TRBJ1-4, with TRBD1 matching 8 bases. DNA of the CDR3: TGTGCCAGCAGTTATGGGACAGGATATGAAAAACTGTTTTTT. It specifies CASSYGTGYEKLFF.